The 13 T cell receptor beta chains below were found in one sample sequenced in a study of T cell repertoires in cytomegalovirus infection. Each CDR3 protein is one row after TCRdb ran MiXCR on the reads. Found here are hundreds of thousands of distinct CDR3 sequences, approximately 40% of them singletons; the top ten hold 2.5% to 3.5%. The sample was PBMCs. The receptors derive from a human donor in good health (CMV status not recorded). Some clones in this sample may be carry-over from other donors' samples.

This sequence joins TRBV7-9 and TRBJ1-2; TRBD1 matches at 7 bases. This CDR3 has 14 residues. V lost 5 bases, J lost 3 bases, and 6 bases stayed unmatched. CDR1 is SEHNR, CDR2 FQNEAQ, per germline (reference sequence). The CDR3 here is CASSLGQDYYGYTF. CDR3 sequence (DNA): TGTGCCAGCAGCCTCGGACAGGATTACTATGGCTACACCTTC.

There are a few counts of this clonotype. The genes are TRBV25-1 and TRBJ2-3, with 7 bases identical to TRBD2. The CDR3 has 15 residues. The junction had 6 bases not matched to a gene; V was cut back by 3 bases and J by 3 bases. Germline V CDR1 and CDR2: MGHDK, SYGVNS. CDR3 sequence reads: CASSEGNGGTDTQYF. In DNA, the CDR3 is TGTGCCAGCAGTGAGGGGAACGGGGGGACAGATACGCAGTATTTT. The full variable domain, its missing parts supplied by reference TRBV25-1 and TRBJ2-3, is EADIYQTPRYLVIGTGKKITLECSQTMGHDKMYWYQQDPGMELHLIHYSYGVNSTEKGDLSSESTVSRIRTEHFPLTLESARPSHTSQYLCASSEGNGGTDTQYFGPGTRLTVL.

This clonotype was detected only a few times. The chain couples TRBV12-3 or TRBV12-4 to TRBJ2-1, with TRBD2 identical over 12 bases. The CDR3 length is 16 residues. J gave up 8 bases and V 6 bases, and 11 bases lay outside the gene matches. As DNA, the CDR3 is TGTGCCAGCAGAGGCCTAGCGGGGGGGCCTCGCCATGAGCAGTTCTTC. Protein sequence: CASRGLAGGPRHEQFF.

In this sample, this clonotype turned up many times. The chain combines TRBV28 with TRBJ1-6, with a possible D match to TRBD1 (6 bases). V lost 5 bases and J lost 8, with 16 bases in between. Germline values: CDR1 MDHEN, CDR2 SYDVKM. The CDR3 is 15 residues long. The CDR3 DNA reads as TGTGCCAGCAGTCCACAACAGGGAGAGGATTCACCCCTCCACTTT. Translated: CASSPQQGEDSPLHF.

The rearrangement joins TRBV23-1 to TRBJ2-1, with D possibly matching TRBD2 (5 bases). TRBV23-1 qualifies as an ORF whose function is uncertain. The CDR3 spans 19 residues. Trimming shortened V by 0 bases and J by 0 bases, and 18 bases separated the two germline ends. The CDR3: CASSQSPLAWLSSYNEQFF. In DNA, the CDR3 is TGCGCCAGCAGTCAATCTCCGTTAGCGTGGCTCAGCTCCTACAATGAGCAGTTCTTC.

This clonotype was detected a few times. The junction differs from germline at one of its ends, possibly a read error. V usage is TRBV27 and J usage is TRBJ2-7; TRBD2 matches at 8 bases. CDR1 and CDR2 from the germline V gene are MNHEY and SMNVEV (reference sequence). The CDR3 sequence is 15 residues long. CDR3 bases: TGTGCCAGCAGTATATCCATCGGGACTAGCTACGAGCAGTACTTC. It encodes CASSISIGTSYEQYF.

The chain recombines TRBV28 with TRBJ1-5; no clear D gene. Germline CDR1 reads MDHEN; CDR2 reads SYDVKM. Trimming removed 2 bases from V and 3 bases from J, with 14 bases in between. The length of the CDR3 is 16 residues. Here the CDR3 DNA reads TGTGCCAGCAGTTTAAGCGAAGGCCTTAACAATCAGCCCCAGCATTTT. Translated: CASSLSEGLNNQPQHF.

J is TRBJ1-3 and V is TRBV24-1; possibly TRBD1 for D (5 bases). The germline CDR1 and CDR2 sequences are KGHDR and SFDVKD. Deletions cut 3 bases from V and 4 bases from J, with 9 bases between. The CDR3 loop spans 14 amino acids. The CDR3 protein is CATSDTRAGNTIYF. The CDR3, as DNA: TGTGCCACCAGTGATACCAGGGCCGGAAACACCATATATTTT.

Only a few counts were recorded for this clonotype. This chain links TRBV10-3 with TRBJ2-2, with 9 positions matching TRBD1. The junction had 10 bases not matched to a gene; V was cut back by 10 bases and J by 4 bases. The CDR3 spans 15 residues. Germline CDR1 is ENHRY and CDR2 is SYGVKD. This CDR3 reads CATARDREATGELFF. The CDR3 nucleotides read TGTGCCACCGCCCGGGACAGGGAGGCCACCGGGGAGCTGTTTTTT.

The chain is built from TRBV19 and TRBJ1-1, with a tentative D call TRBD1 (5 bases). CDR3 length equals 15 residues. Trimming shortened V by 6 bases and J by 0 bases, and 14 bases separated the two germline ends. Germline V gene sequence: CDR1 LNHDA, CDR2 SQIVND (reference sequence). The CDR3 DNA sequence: TGTGCCAGTAGAGGGACGGTCCTCTTGAACACTGAAGCTTTCTTT. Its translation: CASRGTVLLNTEAFF.

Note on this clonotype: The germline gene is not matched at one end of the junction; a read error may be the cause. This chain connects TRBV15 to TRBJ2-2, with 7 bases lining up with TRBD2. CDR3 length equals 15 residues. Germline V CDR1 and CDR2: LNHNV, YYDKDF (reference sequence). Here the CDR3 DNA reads TGTGTCACCAGCAGTGGGACTATCGATACCGGGGATCTGTTTTTT. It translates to CVTSSGTIDTGDLFF.

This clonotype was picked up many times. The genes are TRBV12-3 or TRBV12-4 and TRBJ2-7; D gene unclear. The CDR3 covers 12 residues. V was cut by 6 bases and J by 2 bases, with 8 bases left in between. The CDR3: CASSPGTYEQYF. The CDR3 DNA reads TGTGCCAGCAGCCCCGGAACCTACGAGCAGTACTTC.

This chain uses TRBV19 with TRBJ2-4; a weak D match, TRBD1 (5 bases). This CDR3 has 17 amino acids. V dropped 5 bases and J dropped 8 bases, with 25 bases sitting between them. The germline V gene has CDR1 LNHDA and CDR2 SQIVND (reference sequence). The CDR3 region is CASSRALGALIWDIQYF. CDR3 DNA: TGTGCCAGTAGTCGCGCGCTTGGGGCCCTAATCTGGGACATTCAGTACTTC.